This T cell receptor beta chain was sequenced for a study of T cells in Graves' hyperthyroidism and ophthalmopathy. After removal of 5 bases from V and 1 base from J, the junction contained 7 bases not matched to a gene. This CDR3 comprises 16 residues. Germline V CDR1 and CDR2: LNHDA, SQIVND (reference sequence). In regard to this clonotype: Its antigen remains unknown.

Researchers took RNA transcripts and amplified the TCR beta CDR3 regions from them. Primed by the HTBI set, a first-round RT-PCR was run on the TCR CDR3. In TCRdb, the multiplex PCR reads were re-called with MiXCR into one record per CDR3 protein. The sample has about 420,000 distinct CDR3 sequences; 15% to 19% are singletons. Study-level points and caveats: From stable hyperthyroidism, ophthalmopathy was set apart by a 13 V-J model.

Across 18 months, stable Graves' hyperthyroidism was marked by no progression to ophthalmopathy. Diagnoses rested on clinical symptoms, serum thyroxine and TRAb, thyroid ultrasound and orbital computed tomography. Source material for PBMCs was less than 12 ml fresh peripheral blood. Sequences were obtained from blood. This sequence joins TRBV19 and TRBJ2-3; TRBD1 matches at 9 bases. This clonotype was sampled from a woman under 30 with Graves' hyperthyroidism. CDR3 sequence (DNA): TGTGCCAGTAGTCTGGGACGGGACAGGGGCACAGATACGCAGTATTTT. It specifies CASSLGRDRGTDTQYF.